One TCR beta chain is described in this entry. This record belongs to a study of Graves' ophthalmopathy and Graves' hyperthyroidism. Looking at the study overall: Before any treatment was given, at initial diagnosis, peripheral blood was collected.

The study amplified TCR beta CDR3 regions using RNA transcripts. HTBI primers served in a first-round RT-PCR, which a second-round multiplex PCR followed. TCRdb re-called the multiplex PCR reads with MiXCR, one entry per CDR3 protein. Of 600,000 to 950,000 distinct CDR3 sequences listed, around 40% are singletons. Ophthalmopathy donors showed moderate-to-severe activity, CAS ≥3, NOSPECS ≥4 and a duration under 3 months. As diagnostic evidence, clinical symptoms, serum thyroxine, TRAb, thyroid ultrasound and orbital computed tomography were relied upon. As the starting material, roughly 9.8 ml of fresh peripheral blood yielded the PBMCs. CDR3 size: 14 residues. The ends were cut back, 3 bases at V and 0 bases at J, with 8 bases in the middle. Germline CDR1 is ENHRY and CDR2 is SYGVKD.

The TCR sequence derives from an adult man with Graves' ophthalmopathy. The sequenced sample consisted of peripheral blood. This sequence joins TRBV10-3 and TRBJ1-2; D call uncertain. This CDR3 is CAISDPNTNYGYTF. The CDR3 nucleotides are TGTGCCATCAGTGATCCCAATACTAACTATGGCTACACCTTC.